This T cell receptor beta chain emerged from a study of T cells after posttransplantation cyclophosphamide. Germline V gene sequence: CDR1 SGHAT, CDR2 FQNNGV. The CDR3 is 16 amino acids. Trimming took 0 bases from V and 1 from J, leaving 12 bases between them. Busulfan-fludarabine conditioning, marrow transplant, and cyclophosphamide on days +3 and +4 were administered. Profiling relied on immunoSEQ multiplex PCR, and the TCRdb table lists in-frame clones only, not all of them. The table shows approximately 40,000 clones, with about three quarters occurring only once. The chain combines TRBV11-2 with TRBJ1-1; D uncertain. The source was CD4+ T cells sorted from blood, collected about 1,900 days after a stem cell transplant with posttransplant cyclophosphamide. This TCR derives from a female patient in her forties who received an allogeneic stem cell transplant from a related donor, was CMV-positive, and had no GVHD. Some T cells here may be from the graft donor. The CDR3 is CASSLEVVTPNTEAFF. In DNA, the CDR3 is TGTGCCAGCAGCTTAGAGGTGGTCACTCCGAACACTGAAGCTTTCTTT.